This T cell receptor (beta chain) originates from a study of T-cell reconstitution after alpha-beta-depleted transplantation in children. Deletions cut 4 bases from V and 4 bases from J, with 14 bases between. This CDR3 region has 14 residues. Germline lookup yields CDR1 SQVTM and CDR2 ANQGSEA. Preparing the TCRbeta library involved the use of unique molecular identifiers. TCRdb re-called the PCR reads with MiXCR, one entry per CDR3 protein. The sample includes approximately 510,000 distinct CDR3 sequences, 15% to 20% seen only once; the top ten take 3% to 3.5%. The rearrangement joins TRBV29-1 to TRBJ1-3, with D possibly matching TRBD1 (6 bases). This sample comprised PBMCs from the stem cell graft donor, obtained from the stem cell graft. The receptor was isolated from a human donor who donated a stem cell graft to a child with acute lymphoblastic leukemia. CDR3 protein: CSVGSGARGNTIYF. The CDR3, as DNA: TGCAGCGTTGGCTCAGGGGCGAGGGGAAACACCATATATTTT.